This T cell receptor beta chain derives from a study of CXCR3-negative and CXCR3-positive naive CD8 T cells. The study's findings and limits: More hydrophobic TRB CDR3s occurred in CXCR3-positive than in CXCR3-negative naive cells.

This CDR3 has 16 amino acids. Germline values: CDR1 SGHRS, CDR2 YFSETQ. UMI labels and 5' RACE were used to prepare the TRB cDNA libraries. Using the 5' RACE reads, TCRdb records one entry per CDR3 protein without DNA. This table holds approximately 120,000 distinct CDR3 sequences. To note about this clonotype: Its antigen is not known.

Sequencing used naive CXCR3+ CD8+ T cells from blood. Subset defined: CD45RO-CCR7+CD27+CD95- naive CD8+ T cells expressing CXCR3 (TNR3+). This clonotype originated in a human donor in good health. Some clones in this sample may be carry-over from other donors' samples. This chain joins TRBV5-1 and TRBJ2-1; TCRdb's assignment of TRBD2 cannot be checked, as there is no DNA. Here the CDR3 reads CASSLDWEYRENEQFF.